Following are 10 T cell receptor beta chains from one sample sequenced in a study of spatial heterogeneity in lung cancer (dated by TCRdb to the late 2010s). The sample's time point label, decoded: sample taken at primary tumor resection. TCR sequencing used whole RNA extracted from tumor and nontumor lung tissue, or from cryopreserved PBMC samples, without cell sorting. Receptors were amplified or captured by 5' RACE. TCRdb shows the sequencer as NextSeq 500. TCRdb redid the processing of the public reads, applying fastp at Q25 and MiXCR, and retained in-frame beta chains. A single entry per CDR3 protein holds the most common genes and DNA from its merged rows. Within this sample are approximately 40,000 distinct CDR3 sequences, with 6% to 8% of them counted one time only. The ten largest account for approximately 30% of the sample. The specimen was PBMCs, collected at surgery. These receptors all stem from a male donor with early-stage non-small cell lung cancer.

This clonotype was seen only a few times. This chain links TRBV5-4 with TRBJ2-7; D is perhaps TRBD1 or TRBD2 (6 bases each). This CDR3 spans 14 amino acids. Trimming took 1 base from V and 5 from J, leaving 13 bases between them. Germline V lookup: CDR1 SGHNT, CDR2 YYREEE (reference sequence). The CDR3 DNA reads TGTGCCAGCAGCTTGACAGGGAGGTGGGACGAGCAGTACTTC. Amino acid sequence: CASSLTGRWDEQYF.

This clonotype was recorded many times. The chain couples TRBV12-3 or TRBV12-4 to TRBJ2-5; D remains unclear. The ends were cut back, 5 bases at V and 0 bases at J, with 10 bases in the middle. This CDR3 contains 14 residues. CDR3 amino acids: CASSPSQYQETQYF. DNA for the CDR3: TGTGCCAGCAGTCCCTCCCAGTACCAAGAGACCCAGTACTTC.

This clonotype was observed at least ten times. V usage is TRBV20-1 and J usage is TRBJ2-3; 12 nucleotides align to TRBD2. The V gene's germline CDR1 is DFQATT and CDR2 SNEGSKA (reference sequence). The CDR3 runs to 15 residues. Germline trimming cut 6 bases from V and 6 bases from J; bases unmatched to any gene: 10. The CDR3 nucleotides read TGCAGTGCAAACCTAGCGGGGGGGATCACCGATACGCAGTATTTT. Its protein is CSANLAGGITDTQYF.

The V call is TRBV20-1, the J call TRBJ1-2, with D perhaps matching TRBD1 (6 bases). Germline V CDR1 and CDR2: DFQATT, SNEGSKA (reference sequence). Trimming removed 6 bases at V and 4 bases at J, with 15 bases between. This CDR3 region has 13 residues. The CDR3 sequence: CSAPTGTLYGYTF. CDR3 nucleotides: TGCAGTGCACCCACAGGGACTCTCTATGGCTACACCTTC.

This clonotype was seen ten or more times. The chain couples TRBV11-2 to TRBJ2-5; 7 nucleotides align to TRBD2. Per germline, CDR1 SGHAT and CDR2 FQNNGV. This CDR3 comprises 15 residues. V dropped 1 base and J dropped 9; count of bases not matched to a gene: 11. CDR3 region: CASSLVGGAGEAQYF. CDR3 in DNA: TGTGCCAGCAGCTTAGTAGGTGGGGCGGGGGAGGCCCAGTACTTC.

This clonotype was recorded a few times. The chain is built from TRBV4-1 and TRBJ2-3, with 7 bases matching TRBD2. The germline CDR1 and CDR2 sequences are MGHRA and YSYEKL. This CDR3 is built from 19 residues. J was trimmed by 2 bases and V by 1 base; bases with no gene match: 15. CDR3 region: CASSQASGMAGVLTDTQYF. CDR3 coding DNA: TGCGCCAGCAGCCAAGCGTCAGGGATGGCGGGAGTGCTCACAGATACGCAGTATTTT.

This clonotype was counted at least ten times. The chain is built from TRBV2 and TRBJ2-6, with 8 bases matching TRBD1. V lost 0 bases to trimming and J lost 0 bases; unmatched junction nucleotides: 4. The CDR3 is made up of 18 amino acids. In germline, CDR1 is SNHLY, CDR2 FYNNEI. CDR3 bases: TGTGCCAGCAGTGAAGCCGGACAGGGAAACTCTGGGGCCAACGTCCTGACTTTC. Translating gives CASSEAGQGNSGANVLTF. The full variable domain, in which reference TRBV2 and TRBJ2-6 provide the parts outside the CDR3, is EPEVTQTPSHQVTQMGQEVILRCVPISNHLYFYWYRQILGQKVEFLVSFYNNEISEKSEIFDDQFSVERPDGSNFTLKIRSTKLEDSAMYFCASSEAGQGNSGANVLTFGAGSRLTVL.

At least ten counts were recorded for this clonotype. This rearrangement joins TRBV14 to TRBJ2-5, with 8 nucleotides matching TRBD1. The CDR3 extends over 14 amino acids. The ends lost 5 bases at V and 4 bases at J; junction bases unmatched: 6. From germline, CDR1 is SGHDN and CDR2 FVKESK. The CDR3 DNA sequence: TGTGCCAGCAGCAAAACAGGGGGACGAGAGACCCAGTACTTC. It encodes CASSKTGGRETQYF.

This clonotype has only a few counts. J is TRBJ2-7 and V is TRBV7-2; maybe TRBD1 (6 bases). With 5 bases removed from V and 3 bases from J, the gap between germline ends came to 14 bases. CDR3 size: 14 residues. Germline CDR1 SGHTA, CDR2 FQGNSA. The CDR3 bases are TGTGCCAGCAGCGCGGACAGTCTTCTCTACGAGCAGTACTTC. As protein: CASSADSLLYEQYF.

This clonotype appeared a few times. The chain joins TRBV6-6 to TRBJ1-2; 10 positions match TRBD1. With V trimmed by 5 bases and J by 13 bases, 10 bases remained unmatched. Germline CDR1 is MNHNY and CDR2 is SVGAGI (reference sequence). The CDR3 runs to 13 residues. As DNA, the CDR3 is TGTGCCAGCAGTCCCCGGACAGGGGGGGGAGTCACCTTC. Encoded protein: CASSPRTGGGVTF.